Listed below are T cell receptor beta chains from one sample, sequenced in a study of blood T cell repertoires in COVID-19. Measured with immunoSEQ multiplex PCR; TCRdb has only the in-frame clones, and not every one. The data contain around 450,000 clones, less than 95% of them singletons. Material for sequencing was PBMCs or T cells enriched from blood (not recorded which). These receptors were obtained from a man between 18 and 29 years old who had recovered from COVID-19. CDR3s include the opening cysteine and the closing phenylalanine or tryptophan. Fields, in order: J gene, V gene, CDR3 protein.

J: TRBJ1-2; V: TRBV18; CDR3: CASSQTRGPNYGYTF
J: TRBJ1-3; V: TRBV12-3/TRBV12-4; CDR3: CASSYNENTIYF
J: TRBJ2-4; V: TRBV5-6; CDR3: CASSLVGDKNIQYF
J: TRBJ1-3; V: TRBV25-1; CDR3: CASSDYQASGNTIYF
J: TRBJ2-1; V: TRBV9; CDR3: CASSVLSGPNEQFF
J: TRBJ2-5; V: TRBV2; CDR3: CASSATLEGTQYF
J: TRBJ2-1; V: TRBV19; CDR3: CASSPRTSGREQFF
J: TRBJ1-1; V: TRBV6-5; CDR3: CASSYGGVGKTEAFF
J: TRBJ1-4; V: TRBV6-5; CDR3: CASSLRTGYEKLFF
J: TRBJ2-1; V: TRBV9; CDR3: CASSLTSANNEQFF
J: TRBJ1-2; V: TRBV6-1; CDR3: CASSEVGQGGWWTYGYTF
J: TRBJ1-5; V: TRBV28; CDR3: CASSSGRTNQPQHF
J: TRBJ1-5; V: TRBV12-5; CDR3: CASGWGTGGVTNQPQHF
J: TRBJ1-2; V: TRBV3-1/TRBV3-2; CDR3: CASSQGTGLRGYTF
J: TRBJ1-4; V: TRBV16; CDR3: CASSQVARPSGDNEKLFF
J: TRBJ1-6; V: TRBV11-3; CDR3: CASSLRDSHNSPLHF
J: TRBJ2-3; V: TRBV2; CDR3: CASHVQAGHFIADTQYF
J: TRBJ1-6; V: TRBV5-6; CDR3: CASSLDFFDNSPLHF
J: TRBJ2-1; V: TRBV14; CDR3: CASSQEKDRDYNEQFF
J: TRBJ1-6; V: TRBV5-8; CDR3: CASSLSEAYSPLHF